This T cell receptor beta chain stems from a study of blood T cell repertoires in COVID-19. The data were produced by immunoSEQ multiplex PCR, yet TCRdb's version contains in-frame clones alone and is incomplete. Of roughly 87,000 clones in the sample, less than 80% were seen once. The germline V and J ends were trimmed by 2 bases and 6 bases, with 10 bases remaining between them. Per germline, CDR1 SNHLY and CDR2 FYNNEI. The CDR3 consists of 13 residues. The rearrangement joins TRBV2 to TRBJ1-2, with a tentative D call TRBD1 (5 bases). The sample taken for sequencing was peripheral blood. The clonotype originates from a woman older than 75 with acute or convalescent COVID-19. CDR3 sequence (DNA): TGTGCCAGCAGTGAATGGACACGGGATGGCTACACCTTC. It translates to CASSEWTRDGYTF.